These 26 T cell receptor beta chains originate from one sample sequenced in a study of graft-versus-host responses after intestinal transplantation. Repertoires were generated with immunoSEQ multiplex PCR, while TCRdb's copy carries only in-frame clones and drops some. Here the sample spans roughly 100,000 clones, 90% to 95% being singletons. These receptors are not linked to any known antigen. Sequencing was performed on unstimulated CD4+ T cells sorted from spleen or lymph node cells, taken before transplant. Receptor source: a human donor who was the organ donor for an intestinal transplant.

The V and J genes are TRBV4-2 and TRBJ1-2; no clear D. In germline, CDR1 is LGHNA, CDR2 YNFKEQ. Trimming pared 7 bases from V and 6 bases from J, leaving 18 bases between. The CDR3 runs 14 residues. The CDR3 DNA sequence: TGTGCCAGCACCTCCGAACCAGGATTCGATGGCTACACCTTC. Its protein is CASTSEPGFDGYTF.

The chain couples TRBV4-3 to TRBJ2-7; 9 positions agree with TRBD1. The CDR3 is 19 amino acids. The ends lost 4 bases at V and 5 bases at J; junction bases unmatched: 21. The germline CDR1 and CDR2 sequences are LGHNA and YSLEER. The CDR3 region is CASSPRRGDRTGVVNEQYF. CDR3 DNA sequence: TGCGCCAGCAGCCCCAGAAGGGGGGATCGGACAGGGGTGGTGAACGAGCAGTACTTC.

The J gene is TRBJ2-2, the V gene TRBV7-8, with 16 bases fitting TRBD2. CDR1 and CDR2 from the germline V gene are SGHVS and FQNEAQ. With 5 bases clipped from V and 3 bases from J, the junction kept 3 bases outside the gene matches. The CDR3 is 17 residues long. The CDR3 DNA is TGTGCCAGCAGCCTGGGACTAGCGGGGGGGCACACCGGGGAGCTGTTTTTT. It specifies CASSLGLAGGHTGELFF.

The V call is TRBV11-2, the J call TRBJ2-7; TRBD2 matches at 7 bases. CDR1 is SGHAT, CDR2 FQNNGV, per germline. After removal of 4 bases from V and 2 bases from J, the junction contained 2 bases not matched to a gene. CDR3 length: 13 residues. CDR3 sequence reads: CASSSAGPYEQYF. The CDR3 bases are TGTGCCAGCAGCTCAGCGGGGCCCTACGAGCAGTACTTC.

This sequence joins TRBV28 and TRBJ1-6; the D gene is possibly TRBD1 (5 bases). The CDR3 sequence is 16 residues long. V gave up 2 bases and J gave up 3 bases, with 11 bases separating them. Germline CDR1 and CDR2: MDHEN and SYDVKM. The CDR3 loop is CASSLGGESYNSPLHF. As DNA, the CDR3 is TGTGCCAGCAGTTTAGGGGGGGAGAGCTATAATTCACCCCTCCACTTT.

In nucleotides, the CDR3 is TGTGCCAGCAGCTTAAGTACGGGACTAGCGGTCGGGGAGCTGTTTTTT. It codes for CASSLSTGLAVGELFF. The chain is built from TRBV7-7 and TRBJ2-2; 11 nucleotides match TRBD2. The germline V gene encodes CDR1 SSHAT and CDR2 FNYEAQ (reference sequence). Trimming removed 2 bases from V and 7 bases from J; junction bases left unmatched: 6. The CDR3 loop spans 16 amino acids.

In DNA form, the CDR3 reads TGTGCCAGCAGTCCCTACGGGCAGCCCCAGCATTTT. Its translation: CASSPYGQPQHF. The chain has TRBV28 and TRBJ1-5; D is undetermined. V lost 5 bases to trimming and J lost 7 bases, with 9 bases between them. CDR1 MDHEN and CDR2 SYDVKM come from the germline V gene. This CDR3 is built from 12 residues.

The chain joins TRBV7-9 to TRBJ1-2; possibly TRBD1 for D (5 bases). Trimming left V 6 bases short and J 2 bases short, with 13 bases between. Germline CDR1 and CDR2: SEHNR and FQNEAQ (reference sequence). The CDR3 has 14 residues. The CDR3 is CASSSGGSNYGYTF. DNA of the CDR3: TGTGCCAGCAGTTCGGGGGGGTCCAACTATGGCTACACCTTC.

This sequence joins TRBV4-3 and TRBJ2-3; D is unclear. V was clipped by 2 bases and J by 3 bases, with 18 bases between them. Germline V lookup: CDR1 LGHNA, CDR2 YSLEER. The CDR3 is 17 amino acids. The CDR3: CASSQSLVAPRTDTQYF. CDR3 coding DNA: TGCGCCAGCAGCCAAAGCCTCGTAGCCCCAAGGACAGATACGCAGTATTTT.

This clone was seen once. This chain joins TRBV10-3 and TRBJ1-2, with TRBD1 identical over 8 bases. Germline values: CDR1 ENHRY, CDR2 SYGVKD. This CDR3 contains 14 residues. Trimming cost V 5 bases and J 5 bases; bases outside gene matches: 7. CDR3 residues: CAISPQGVQYGYTF. In DNA form, the CDR3 reads TGTGCCATCAGTCCACAGGGGGTCCAGTATGGCTACACCTTC.

This clone has a single count. J is TRBJ2-7 and V is TRBV4-2, with 8 bases aligning to TRBD2. Germline CDR1 is LGHNA and CDR2 is YNFKEQ. The CDR3 is made up of 16 amino acids. Trimming at V came to 3 bases and at J to 0 bases, leaving 7 bases not matched to a gene. As DNA, the CDR3 is TGTGCCAGCAGCCAGGACTATAGCGGGGACTCCTACGAGCAGTACTTC. Protein product: CASSQDYSGDSYEQYF.

The chain is built from TRBV7-8 and TRBJ1-4; the match to TRBD1 covers 8 bases. Unmatched junction bases numbered 7, after V lost 5 bases and J lost 8 bases. From germline, CDR1 is SGHVS and CDR2 FQNEAQ. CDR3 size: 14 residues. CDR3 region: CASSRDRGVEKLFF. The DNA for the CDR3 is TGTGCCAGCAGCCGAGACAGGGGCGTAGAAAAACTGTTTTTT.

This clone came up once. V usage is TRBV7-2 and J usage is TRBJ2-3; 8 nucleotides agree with TRBD2. The CDR3 is made up of 16 amino acids. After removal of 0 bases from V and 5 bases from J, the junction contained 7 bases not matched to a gene. CDR1 and CDR2 from the germline V gene are SGHTA and FQGNSA. The CDR3 nucleotides read TGTGCCAGCAGCTTAGCGCTACTAGCGGAAATAGATACGCAGTATTTT. This gives the protein CASSLALLAEIDTQYF. Combining the CDR3 with reference TRBV7-2 and TRBJ2-3 gives the whole variable domain GAGVSQSPSNKVTEKGKDVELRCDPISGHTALYWYRQSLGQGLEFLIYFQGNSAPDKSGLPSDRFSAERTGGSVSTLTIQRTQQEDSAVYLCASSLALLAEIDTQYFGPGTRLTVL.

The V and J genes are TRBV5-1 and TRBJ1-2, with TRBD1 as a possible D gene (5 bases). Germline V gives CDR1 SGHRS, CDR2 YFSETQ. The CDR3 sequence is 13 residues long. Trimming removed 0 bases from V and 2 bases from J, with 5 bases in between. The CDR3 loop reads CASSLEGNYGYTF. CDR3 in DNA: TGCGCCAGCAGCTTGGAGGGGAACTATGGCTACACCTTC.

This rearrangement joins TRBV9 to TRBJ2-3, with TRBD2 matching 7 bases. Germline V CDR1 and CDR2: SGDLS, YYNGEE. With 6 bases clipped from V and 6 bases from J, the junction kept 13 bases outside the gene matches. The CDR3 loop spans 15 amino acids. The CDR3 protein is CASNTSGDPGDTQYF. The CDR3 DNA is TGTGCCAGCAATACCAGCGGGGACCCCGGGGATACGCAGTATTTT.

For the CDR3, the DNA is TGTGCCAGCTCACCCCCCAGGCCACCGGATGAGCAGTACTTC. This gives the protein CASSPPRPPDEQYF. V and J are TRBV18 and TRBJ2-7; the D is unclear. The V and J ends lost 3 bases and 7 bases respectively, with 16 bases between them. The CDR3 runs 14 residues. Germline V gene lookup returns CDR1 KGHSH and CDR2 LQKENI.

The chain employs TRBV5-1 and TRBJ2-3, with D possibly being TRBD1 (6 bases). Per the germline V gene, CDR1 is SGHRS and CDR2 is YFSETQ. Trimming took off 1 base at V and 6 bases at J, with 9 bases between the two ends. The CDR3 sequence is 13 residues long. This chain's CDR3 is CASSLNRVDTQYF. CDR3 in DNA: TGCGCCAGCAGCTTGAACAGGGTCGATACGCAGTATTTT.

The chain has TRBV2 and TRBJ2-7; TRBD1 is a possible D gene (6 bases). The CDR3 loop spans 14 amino acids. V was shortened by 5 bases and J by 6 bases, with 17 bases between the two germline ends. CDR1 is SNHLY, CDR2 FYNNEI, per germline. CDR3 in DNA: TGTGCCAGCAGTTCCAACAGGGTATTAAGCGAGCAGTACTTC. Translation gives CASSSNRVLSEQYF.

The rearrangement links TRBV2 to TRBJ1-4; D is unclear. The CDR3 loop spans 14 amino acids. The germline V gene encodes CDR1 SNHLY and CDR2 FYNNEI. Trimming stripped 6 bases from V and 4 bases from J, with 12 bases between. The CDR3 sequence: CASSPWSINEKLFF. The DNA for the CDR3 is TGTGCCAGCAGCCCTTGGAGCATTAATGAAAAACTGTTTTTT.

This chain connects TRBV19 to TRBJ1-5; 10 nucleotides line up with TRBD1. This CDR3 is built from 14 residues. Germline values: CDR1 LNHDA, CDR2 SQIVND (reference sequence). Trimming took 9 bases from V and 5 from J; bases not matched to a gene: 7. Here the CDR3 DNA reads TGTGCCAGCCTTCGGACAGGGGGGCATCAGCCCCAGCATTTT. The encoded protein is CASLRTGGHQPQHF.

The chain couples TRBV30 to TRBJ1-2, with 7 nucleotides matching TRBD1. The CDR3 runs to 11 residues. The junction had 3 bases not matched to a gene; V was cut back by 4 bases and J by 7 bases. Germline CDR1 is GTSNPN and CDR2 is SVGIG (reference sequence). The CDR3 nucleotides read TGTGCCTGGATCCAGGGGGGTGGCTACACCTTC. It specifies CAWIQGGGYTF.

V usage is TRBV18 and J usage is TRBJ2-6; 8 bases fit TRBD1. The CDR3 is 18 residues long. Germline V CDR1 and CDR2: KGHSH, LQKENI. After removal of 6 bases from V and 4 bases from J, the junction contained 14 bases not matched to a gene. CDR3 in DNA: TGTGCCAGCTCCACCTCCAGGACAGGGATCTCCGGGGCCAACGTCCTGACTTTC. It specifies CASSTSRTGISGANVLTF.

The J gene is TRBJ1-3, the V gene TRBV4-2; D remains ambiguous. The CDR3 covers 15 residues. With 2 bases removed from V and 0 bases from J, the gap between germline ends came to 8 bases. The germline V gene has CDR1 LGHNA and CDR2 YNFKEQ. As DNA, the CDR3 is TGTGCCAGCAGCCAAAAACTTAGCTCTGGAAACACCATATATTTT. Translated, it gives CASSQKLSSGNTIYF.

CDR3: CASSQAWGGSYEQYF. As DNA, the CDR3 is TGCGCCAGCAGCCAAGCCTGGGGGGGCTCCTACGAGCAGTACTTC. The V and J genes are TRBV5-1 and TRBJ2-7; 7 nucleotides line up with TRBD2. The CDR3 sequence is 15 residues long. The V segment lost 4 bases and the J segment 0 bases; nucleotides outside the gene matches: 7. In germline, CDR1 is SGHRS, CDR2 YFSETQ.

The genes are TRBV4-1 and TRBJ2-7, with TRBD1 matching 7 bases. J was trimmed by 0 bases and V by 3 bases; bases with no gene match: 11. The length of the CDR3 is 17 residues. Germline loops: CDR1 MGHRA, CDR2 YSYEKL. The CDR3 nucleotides read TGCGCCAGCAGCCACGCCTTGGGACAGTGGATCTCCTACGAGCAGTACTTC. This sequence encodes CASSHALGQWISYEQYF.

This clone showed up just once. The CDR3 bases are TGTGCCAGTAGTATACAGGGTTCCAATATTGAGACCCAGTACTTC. Amino acids: CASSIQGSNIETQYF. This sequence joins TRBV19 and TRBJ2-5; D is perhaps TRBD1 (5 bases). V lost 2 bases and J 5 bases, leaving 15 bases between the germline ends. Germline lookup yields CDR1 LNHDA and CDR2 SQIVND (reference sequence). This CDR3 region has 15 residues.